This TCR beta chain was retrieved from a study of Graves' ophthalmopathy and Graves' hyperthyroidism (dated by TCRdb to the late 2010s). Study-wide context: Peripheral blood was collected at initial diagnosis, before any treatment. To tell Graves' ophthalmopathy apart from Graves' hyperthyroidism, and to predict which patients would progress to ophthalmopathy, the study relied on TCR beta repertoire signatures. In total, around 140 blood samples were TCR-sequenced: approximately 42 ophthalmopathy, some 75 hyperthyroidism and roughly 17 hyperthyroidism-to-ophthalmopathy patients. To explore V-J signatures that distinguish ophthalmopathy from hyperthyroidism, a discovery set of under 110 patients was enrolled, made up of 43 with ophthalmopathy and roughly 57 with stable hyperthyroidism. The independent validation cohort included around 19 hyperthyroidism patients plus 17 patients who later progressed from hyperthyroidism to ophthalmopathy. In over five hyperthyroidism patients, the T-cell repertoires found in thyroid tissue were compared with those found in blood. Following sample collection, hyperthyroidism patients were given methimazole at a starting dose of 30 mg daily, and ophthalmopathy patients were given high-dose intravenous methylprednisolone. Findings and caveats that apply to the study as a whole: Among expanded thyroid clonotypes with frequency above 0.001, most also showed up in blood, which suggests that blood repertoires may reflect the thyroid immune response. The 13-signature model separated ophthalmopathy from stable hyperthyroidism with approximately 90% sensitivity and 81.08% specificity in cross-validation, and 80%/75% in the test set. In validation, the model predicted ophthalmopathy progression with more than 55% sensitivity and 72% to 80% specificity; about a dozen predicted patients were CT-confirmed with GO in a median of around 6.5 months. No statistical method was used to set the sample size in advance, and the investigators knew which group each participant was assigned to.

Patients with ophthalmopathy had moderately to severely active disease, with a Clinical Activity Score of 3 or more, a NOSPECS grade of 4 or more, and a disease duration of less than 3 months. Patients with other autoimmune diseases, uncontrolled infections, pregnancy or lactation were excluded from the study. Diagnosis relied on clinical symptoms, serum thyroxine, TRAb, thyroid ultrasound and orbital computed tomography. PBMCs were isolated from approximately 10 ml of fresh peripheral blood by Ficoll-Paque density gradient centrifugation. Trizol reagent was used to extract the total RNA, and its quality was then checked on an Agilent 2100 Bioanalyzer. For repertoire sequencing, TCR beta CDR3 regions were amplified from RNA transcripts. A first-round RT-PCR used HTBI primers with the Qiagen OneStep RT-PCR kit, followed by a second-round multiplex PCR, size selection and purification. Libraries were sequenced on an Illumina HiSeq2000 using paired-end 100 bp reads. The original pipeline was this. SOAPnuke was used for read processing, and reads with adapters, uncalled bases, a mean Phred below 15, or no exact constant-primer or identifier match were discarded. COPE v1.2.5 was used to merge the high-quality paired reads. Clonotypes were defined as unique nucleotide sequences and were aligned to IMGT TRB V, D and J references using MiTCR v1.1. Only V-J combinations with frequency above 0.0001 were analysed, covering 99.2% of repertoires. For each V-J combination, a TCR clonal expansion and chaos score was defined as the ratio of F50 clonal expansion to chaos observed in the TCRdist matrix. Welch's t-statistics and random forest were used to narrow the features down to roughly twelve V-J combinations, which were then fed into a naive Bayes classifier. The Morisita-Horn index was used to measure how similar the thyroid and blood repertoires were. The public reads were reanalyzed by TCRdb: fastp trimming at Q25, MiXCR alignment, in-frame beta chains only. Each CDR3 protein gets just one entry, which takes the most common genes and DNA from the rows behind it. The V and J calls and clone size come from TCRdb's table, not from the authors' own analysis. The sample profile shows approximately 50,000 distinct CDR3 sequences; about 50% of them were found once. About 25% of the sample goes to the ten largest clones.

In the case of this clonotype: Its antigen specificity is not known. There are no base qualities to consult, and no much larger clone falls within one base.

The CDR3 sequence holds 15 residues, the cysteine and phenylalanine included. Only the CDR3 part of the read is kept: 45 bases, read in frame from the first base. Trimming removed 9 bases from V and 4 bases from J, leaving 21 bases between the germline ends. Reading the germline V gene (reference sequence) gives CDR1 LNHDA and CDR2 SQIVND. This sequence uses TRBV19 and TRBJ1-2, with TRBD1 tentatively as D gene (6 bases match). The source of this sequence is an adult man with Graves' ophthalmopathy. The sample comprised peripheral blood. The bases are TGTGCCAGCAGCCGGGGGCCTGGTAGGGGCTATGGCTACACCTTC. This is translated as CASSRGPGRGYGYTF.